A selection of T cell receptor beta chains follows, all from one sample in a study of molecular identifiers for immune sequencing clone quantification. TCRdb fed the PCR reads into MiXCR, producing one record per CDR3 protein. This table holds about 640,000 distinct CDR3 sequences, 20% found once. Sequenced sample: naive CD8+ T cells from blood, with Jurkat cell RNA spiked in. The receptor set was obtained from a human donor in good health. Some libraries in this study had Jurkat cell RNA spiked in. Each CDR3 is given with its conserved first and last residue. Fields, in order: CDR3 protein, V gene, J gene.

CDR3aa: CASSPGALSGPLHF
v_gene: TRBV12-3/TRBV12-4
j_gene: TRBJ1-6

CDR3aa: CASSYYHQETQYF
v_gene: TRBV13
j_gene: TRBJ2-5

CDR3aa: CASSLGGRVNEQFF
v_gene: TRBV12-3/TRBV12-4
j_gene: TRBJ2-1

CDR3aa: CASSPLRSPEQYF
v_gene: TRBV7-9
j_gene: TRBJ2-7

CDR3aa: CSVDGTGGAPYGYTF
v_gene: TRBV29-1
j_gene: TRBJ1-2

CDR3aa: CASSFNGENYGYTF
v_gene: TRBV13
j_gene: TRBJ1-2

CDR3aa: CASSPPERGVQETQYF
v_gene: TRBV7-9
j_gene: TRBJ2-5

CDR3aa: CASSPHPGQGADTQYF
v_gene: TRBV11-2
j_gene: TRBJ2-3

CDR3aa: CASSLISGRATKNIQYF
v_gene: TRBV7-2
j_gene: TRBJ2-4

CDR3aa: CSVEGLTSGRSYEQYF
v_gene: TRBV29-1
j_gene: TRBJ2-7

CDR3aa: CASSQATGLNSPLHF
v_gene: TRBV4-3
j_gene: TRBJ1-6

CDR3aa: CSAGDGSVLVGETQYF
v_gene: TRBV20-1
j_gene: TRBJ2-5

CDR3aa: CASSYTGGQGVTDTQYF
v_gene: TRBV6-2/TRBV6-3
j_gene: TRBJ2-3

CDR3aa: CASPSGTGHSGNTIYF
v_gene: TRBV19
j_gene: TRBJ1-3

CDR3aa: CASSLPDKSYEQYF
v_gene: TRBV11-2
j_gene: TRBJ2-7

CDR3aa: CAWSRDNYEQYF
v_gene: TRBV30
j_gene: TRBJ2-7

CDR3aa: CASSHSYDEQFF
v_gene: TRBV9
j_gene: TRBJ2-1

CDR3aa: CASSLVGIGLKDTEAFF
v_gene: TRBV5-1
j_gene: TRBJ1-1

CDR3aa: CASSSDRALLNTEAFF
v_gene: TRBV4-3
j_gene: TRBJ1-1

CDR3aa: CASSSNAGLAGAPSYEQYF
v_gene: TRBV19
j_gene: TRBJ2-7

CDR3aa: CASSFDLFDRGNQPQHF
v_gene: TRBV7-2
j_gene: TRBJ1-5

CDR3aa: CSVRGGMNTEAFF
v_gene: TRBV29-1
j_gene: TRBJ1-1

CDR3aa: CASSQDALAGGKEETQYF
v_gene: TRBV4-1
j_gene: TRBJ2-5

CDR3aa: CASSRDPVGSPHEQYF
v_gene: TRBV3-1
j_gene: TRBJ2-7

CDR3aa: CASSFDWNTEAFF
v_gene: TRBV7-3
j_gene: TRBJ1-1

CDR3aa: CASSFVTSGNTIYF
v_gene: TRBV12-3/TRBV12-4
j_gene: TRBJ1-3

CDR3aa: CASSYGPGGADEQYF
v_gene: TRBV6-6
j_gene: TRBJ2-7

CDR3aa: CASSLYNTIYF
v_gene: TRBV7-6
j_gene: TRBJ1-3

CDR3aa: CASSLWDRAYEQYF
v_gene: TRBV7-9
j_gene: TRBJ2-7

CDR3aa: CASSGTGGLHEKLFF
v_gene: TRBV19
j_gene: TRBJ1-4

CDR3aa: CASSLAGWGSYGYTF
v_gene: TRBV11-2
j_gene: TRBJ1-2

CDR3aa: CASRGGRGGLTDTQYF
v_gene: TRBV12-3/TRBV12-4
j_gene: TRBJ2-3

CDR3aa: CSARGSGGLVLAKNIQYF
v_gene: TRBV20-1
j_gene: TRBJ2-4

CDR3aa: CASSNDRYTGELFF
v_gene: TRBV7-3
j_gene: TRBJ2-2

CDR3aa: CASSQVIFSGTGVREQYF
v_gene: TRBV4-1
j_gene: TRBJ2-7

CDR3aa: CASSLELAGGPPYEQYF
v_gene: TRBV7-2
j_gene: TRBJ2-7

CDR3aa: CASTQGLAQETQYF
v_gene: TRBV28
j_gene: TRBJ2-5

CDR3aa: CAISKPQETQYF
v_gene: TRBV10-3
j_gene: TRBJ2-5

CDR3aa: CASSEERTGPEQYF
v_gene: TRBV11-2
j_gene: TRBJ2-7

CDR3aa: CAWTGGLSTDTQYF
v_gene: TRBV30
j_gene: TRBJ2-3

CDR3aa: CASSQDTPNITDTQYF
v_gene: TRBV4-3
j_gene: TRBJ2-3

CDR3aa: CASSLDRVTGELFF
v_gene: TRBV6-2/TRBV6-3
j_gene: TRBJ2-2